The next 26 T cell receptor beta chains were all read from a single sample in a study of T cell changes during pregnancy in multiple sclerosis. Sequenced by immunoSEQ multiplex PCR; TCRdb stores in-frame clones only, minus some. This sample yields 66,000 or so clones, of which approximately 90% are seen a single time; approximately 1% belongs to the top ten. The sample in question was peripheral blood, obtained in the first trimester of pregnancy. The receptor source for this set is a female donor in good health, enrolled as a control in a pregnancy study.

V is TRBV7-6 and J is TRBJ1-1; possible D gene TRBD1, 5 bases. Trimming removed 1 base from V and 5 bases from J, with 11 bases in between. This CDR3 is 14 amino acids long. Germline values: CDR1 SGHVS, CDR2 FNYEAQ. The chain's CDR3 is CASSLEQGLTEAFF. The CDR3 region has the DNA TGTGCCAGCAGCTTAGAGCAGGGATTAACTGAAGCTTTCTTT.

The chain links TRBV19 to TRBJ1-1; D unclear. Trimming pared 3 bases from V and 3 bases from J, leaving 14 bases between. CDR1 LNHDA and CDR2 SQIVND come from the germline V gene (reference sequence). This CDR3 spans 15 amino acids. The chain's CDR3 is CASSIAAAGDTEAFF. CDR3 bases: TGTGCCAGTAGTATTGCGGCGGCCGGGGACACTGAAGCTTTCTTT.

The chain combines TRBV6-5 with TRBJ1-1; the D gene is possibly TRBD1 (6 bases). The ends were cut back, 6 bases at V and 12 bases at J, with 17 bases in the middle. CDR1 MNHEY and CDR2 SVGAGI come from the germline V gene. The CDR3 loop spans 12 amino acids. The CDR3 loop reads CASRQGGGSPFF. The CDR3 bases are TGTGCCAGCAGGCAGGGTGGGGGCAGTCCTTTCTTT.

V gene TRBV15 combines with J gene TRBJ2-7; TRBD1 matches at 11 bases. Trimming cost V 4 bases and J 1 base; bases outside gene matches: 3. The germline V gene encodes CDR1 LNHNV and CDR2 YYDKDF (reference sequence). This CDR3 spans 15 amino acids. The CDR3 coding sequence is TGTGCCACCAGCATGGGGACAGGGGGTTCCTACGAGCAGTACTTC. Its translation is CATSMGTGGSYEQYF.

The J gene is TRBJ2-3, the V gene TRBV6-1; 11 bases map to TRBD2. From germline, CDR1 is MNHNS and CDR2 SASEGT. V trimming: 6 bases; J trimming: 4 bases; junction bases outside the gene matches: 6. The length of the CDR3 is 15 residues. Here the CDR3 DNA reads TGTGCCAGCAGAATAGCGGGGGGGCGAGCAGATACGCAGTATTTT. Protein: CASRIAGGRADTQYF.

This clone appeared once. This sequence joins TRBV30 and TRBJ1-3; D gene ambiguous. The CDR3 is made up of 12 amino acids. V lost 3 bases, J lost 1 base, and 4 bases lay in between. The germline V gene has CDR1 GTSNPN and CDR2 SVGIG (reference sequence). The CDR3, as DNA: TGTGCCTGGAGGGAGTCTGGAAACACCATATATTTT. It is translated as CAWRESGNTIYF.

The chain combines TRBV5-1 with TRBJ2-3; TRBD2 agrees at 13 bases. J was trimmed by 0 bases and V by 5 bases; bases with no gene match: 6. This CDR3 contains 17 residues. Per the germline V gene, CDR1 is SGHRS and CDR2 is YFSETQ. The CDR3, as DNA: TGCGCCAGCAGACCCGGGACTAGCGGGGCTAGCACAGATACGCAGTATTTT. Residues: CASRPGTSGASTDTQYF.

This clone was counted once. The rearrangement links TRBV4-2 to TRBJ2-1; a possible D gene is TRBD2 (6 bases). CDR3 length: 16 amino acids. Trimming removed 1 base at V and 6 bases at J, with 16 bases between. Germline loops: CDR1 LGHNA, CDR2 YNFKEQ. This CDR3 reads CASSQVFGGPSNEQFF. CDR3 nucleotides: TGTGCCAGCAGCCAAGTGTTCGGGGGACCTTCCAATGAGCAGTTCTTC.

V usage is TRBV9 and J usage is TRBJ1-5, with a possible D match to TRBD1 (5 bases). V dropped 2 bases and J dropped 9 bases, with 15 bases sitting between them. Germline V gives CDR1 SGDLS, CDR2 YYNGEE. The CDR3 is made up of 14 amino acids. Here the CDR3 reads CASSVRAGTGPQHF. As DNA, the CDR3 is TGTGCCAGCAGCGTGAGGGCAGGGACTGGGCCCCAGCATTTT.

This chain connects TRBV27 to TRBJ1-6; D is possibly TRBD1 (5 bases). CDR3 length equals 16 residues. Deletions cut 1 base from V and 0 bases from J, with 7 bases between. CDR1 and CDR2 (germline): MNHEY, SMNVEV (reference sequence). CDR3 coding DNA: TGTGCCAGCAGTTTATGGGGCGGCTCCTATAATTCACCCCTCCACTTT. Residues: CASSLWGGSYNSPLHF.

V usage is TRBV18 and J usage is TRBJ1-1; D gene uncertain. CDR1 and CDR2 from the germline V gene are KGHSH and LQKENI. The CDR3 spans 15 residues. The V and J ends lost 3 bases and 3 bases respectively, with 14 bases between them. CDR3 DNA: TGTGCCAGCTCACCGAACTACGGTGCGGACACTGAAGCTTTCTTT. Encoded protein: CASSPNYGADTEAFF. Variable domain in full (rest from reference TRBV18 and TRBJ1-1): NAGVMQNPRHLVRRRGQEARLRCSPMKGHSHVYWYRQLPEEGLKFMVYLQKENIIDESGMPKERFSAEFPKEGPSILRIQQVVRGDSAAYFCASSPNYGADTEAFFGQGTRLTVV.

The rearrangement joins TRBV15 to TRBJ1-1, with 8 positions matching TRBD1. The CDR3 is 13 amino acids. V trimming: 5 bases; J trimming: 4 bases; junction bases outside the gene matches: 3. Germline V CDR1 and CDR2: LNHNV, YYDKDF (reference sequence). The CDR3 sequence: CATSQGARTEAFF. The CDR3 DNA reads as TGTGCCACCAGCCAGGGGGCGCGCACTGAAGCTTTCTTT.

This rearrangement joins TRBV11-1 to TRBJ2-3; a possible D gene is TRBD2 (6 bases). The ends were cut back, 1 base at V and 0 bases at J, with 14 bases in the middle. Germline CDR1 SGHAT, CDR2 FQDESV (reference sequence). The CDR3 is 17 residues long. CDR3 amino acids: CASSLGREPASTDTQYF. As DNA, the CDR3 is TGTGCCAGCAGCTTAGGGCGGGAACCAGCTAGCACAGATACGCAGTATTTT.

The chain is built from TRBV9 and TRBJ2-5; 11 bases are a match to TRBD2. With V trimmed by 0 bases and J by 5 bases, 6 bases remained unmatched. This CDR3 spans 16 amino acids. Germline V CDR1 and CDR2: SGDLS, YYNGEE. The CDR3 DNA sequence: TGTGCCAGCAGCGTAGGTAGCGGGGGGGCCAAGGAGACCCAGTACTTC. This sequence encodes CASSVGSGGAKETQYF.

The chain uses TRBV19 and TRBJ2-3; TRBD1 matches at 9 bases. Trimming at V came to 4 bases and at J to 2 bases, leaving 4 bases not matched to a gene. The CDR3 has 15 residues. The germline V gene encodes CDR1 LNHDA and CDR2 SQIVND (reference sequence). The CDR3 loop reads CASSTTGGYTDTQYF. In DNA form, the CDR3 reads TGTGCCAGTAGTACGACAGGGGGATACACAGATACGCAGTATTTT.

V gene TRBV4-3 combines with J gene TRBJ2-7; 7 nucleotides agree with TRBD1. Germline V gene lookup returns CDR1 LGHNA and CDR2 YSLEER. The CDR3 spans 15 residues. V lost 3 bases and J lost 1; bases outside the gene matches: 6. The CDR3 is CASSHGRQGSYEQYF. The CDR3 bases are TGCGCCAGCAGCCATGGAAGACAGGGTTCCTACGAGCAGTACTTC.

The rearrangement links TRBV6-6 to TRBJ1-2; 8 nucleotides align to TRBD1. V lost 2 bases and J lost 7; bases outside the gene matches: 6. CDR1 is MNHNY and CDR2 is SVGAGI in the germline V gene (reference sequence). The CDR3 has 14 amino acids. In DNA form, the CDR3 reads TGTGCCAGCAGTTACCAAGGACAGGGCGGTGGCTACACCTTC. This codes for CASSYQGQGGGYTF.

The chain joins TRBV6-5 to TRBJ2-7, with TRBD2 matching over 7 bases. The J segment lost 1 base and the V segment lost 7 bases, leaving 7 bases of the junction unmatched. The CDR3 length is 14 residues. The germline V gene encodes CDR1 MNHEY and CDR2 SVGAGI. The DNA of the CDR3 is TGTGCCAGCACCGAGCGGGGCAGATCCTACGAGCAGTACTTC. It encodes CASTERGRSYEQYF.

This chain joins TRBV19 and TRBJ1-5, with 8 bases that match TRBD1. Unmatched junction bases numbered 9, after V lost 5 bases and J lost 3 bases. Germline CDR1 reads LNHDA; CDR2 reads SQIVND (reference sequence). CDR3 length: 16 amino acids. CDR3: CASSSPTGEFNQPQHF. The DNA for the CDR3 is TGTGCCAGTAGTTCCCCGACAGGGGAATTCAATCAGCCCCAGCATTTT.

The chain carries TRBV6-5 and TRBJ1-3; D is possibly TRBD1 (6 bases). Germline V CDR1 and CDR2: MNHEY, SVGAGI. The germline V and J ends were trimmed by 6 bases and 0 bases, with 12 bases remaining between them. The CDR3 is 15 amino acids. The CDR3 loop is CASSPRGTSGNTIYF. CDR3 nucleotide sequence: TGTGCCAGCAGCCCAAGGGGGACCTCTGGAAACACCATATATTTT.

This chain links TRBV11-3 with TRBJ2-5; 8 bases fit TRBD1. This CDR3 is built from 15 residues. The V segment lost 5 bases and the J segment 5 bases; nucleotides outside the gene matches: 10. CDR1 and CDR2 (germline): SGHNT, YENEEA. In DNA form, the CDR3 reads TGTGCCAGCAGCCCAGGGGGCGCGCCTTGGGAGACCCAGTACTTC. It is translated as CASSPGGAPWETQYF.

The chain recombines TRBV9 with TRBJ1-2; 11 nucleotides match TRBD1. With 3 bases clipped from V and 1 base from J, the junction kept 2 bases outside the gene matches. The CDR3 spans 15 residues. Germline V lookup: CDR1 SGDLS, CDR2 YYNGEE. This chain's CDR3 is CASSAGQGVNYGYTF. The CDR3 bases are TGTGCCAGCAGCGCGGGACAGGGGGTTAACTATGGCTACACCTTC. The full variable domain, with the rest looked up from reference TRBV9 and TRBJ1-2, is DSGVTQTPKHLITATGQRVTLRCSPRSGDLSVYWYQQSLDQGLQFLIQYYNGEERAKGNILERFSAQQFPDLHSELNLSSLELGDSALYFCASSAGQGVNYGYTFGSGTRLTVV.

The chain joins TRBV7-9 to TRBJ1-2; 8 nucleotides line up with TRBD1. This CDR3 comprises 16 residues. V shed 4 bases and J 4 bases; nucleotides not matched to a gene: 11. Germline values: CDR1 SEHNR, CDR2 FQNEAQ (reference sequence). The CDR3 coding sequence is TGTGCCAGCAGCTCAGAGGCAGGGGGCGCCGGCTATGGCTACACCTTC. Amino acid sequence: CASSSEAGGAGYGYTF.

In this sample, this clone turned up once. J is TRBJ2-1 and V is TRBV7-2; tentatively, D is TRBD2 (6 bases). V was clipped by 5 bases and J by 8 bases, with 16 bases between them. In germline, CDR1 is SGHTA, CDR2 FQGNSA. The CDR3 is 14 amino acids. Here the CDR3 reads CASSADYSSDEQFF. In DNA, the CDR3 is TGTGCCAGCAGCGCGGACTATTCATCGGATGAGCAGTTCTTC. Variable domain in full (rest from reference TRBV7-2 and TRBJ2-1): GAGVSQSPSNKVTEKGKDVELRCDPISGHTALYWYRQSLGQGLEFLIYFQGNSAPDKSGLPSDRFSAERTGGSVSTLTIQRTQQEDSAVYLCASSADYSSDEQFFGPGTRLTVL.

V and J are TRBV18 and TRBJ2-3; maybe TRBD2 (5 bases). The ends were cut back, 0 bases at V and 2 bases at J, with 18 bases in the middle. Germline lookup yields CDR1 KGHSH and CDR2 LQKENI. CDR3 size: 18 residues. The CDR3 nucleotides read TGTGCCAGCTCACCACCGGTCCCCCCAAGCGGTACCACAGATACGCAGTATTTT. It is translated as CASSPPVPPSGTTDTQYF.

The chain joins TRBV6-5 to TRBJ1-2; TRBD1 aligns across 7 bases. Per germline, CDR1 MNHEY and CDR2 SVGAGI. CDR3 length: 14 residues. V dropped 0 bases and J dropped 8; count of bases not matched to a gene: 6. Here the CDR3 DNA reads TGTGCCAGCAGTTACTCGAGACAGGGAGACGGCTACACCTTC. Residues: CASSYSRQGDGYTF.